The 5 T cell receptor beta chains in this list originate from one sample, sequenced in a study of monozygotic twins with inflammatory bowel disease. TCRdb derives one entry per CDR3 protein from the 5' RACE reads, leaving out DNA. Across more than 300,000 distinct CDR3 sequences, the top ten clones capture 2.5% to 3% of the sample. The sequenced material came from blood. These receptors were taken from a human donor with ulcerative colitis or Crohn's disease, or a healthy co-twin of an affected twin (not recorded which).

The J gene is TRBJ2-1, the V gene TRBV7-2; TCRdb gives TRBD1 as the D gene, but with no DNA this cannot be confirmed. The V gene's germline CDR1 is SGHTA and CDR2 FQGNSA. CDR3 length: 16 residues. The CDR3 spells CASNNSTGTGNNEQFF.

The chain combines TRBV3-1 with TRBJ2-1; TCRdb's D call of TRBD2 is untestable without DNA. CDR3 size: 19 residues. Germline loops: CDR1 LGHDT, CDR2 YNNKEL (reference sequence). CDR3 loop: CASSQEGISGGGALNEQFF.

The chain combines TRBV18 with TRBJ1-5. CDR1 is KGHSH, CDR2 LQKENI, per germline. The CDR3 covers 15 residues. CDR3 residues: CASSPWGARNQPQHF.

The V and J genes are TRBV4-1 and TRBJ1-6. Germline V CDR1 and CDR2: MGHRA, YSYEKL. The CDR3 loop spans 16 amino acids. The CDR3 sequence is CASAPARNYDNSPLHF.

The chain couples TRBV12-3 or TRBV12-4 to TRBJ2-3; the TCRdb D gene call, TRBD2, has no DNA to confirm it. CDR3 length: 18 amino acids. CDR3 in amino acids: CASSLKGTSLLGTDTQYF.